The T cell receptor (beta chain) described here comes from a study of T cell responses to AZD1222 COVID-19 vaccine. Study-level background: Investigators merged groups given second doses at roughly 4 or roughly 12 weeks. Overall study results and limits: Along spike, vaccine-associated CD4 TCRs were found throughout, with dominance at 160-218 and 743-854. Clonal diversity may have been underestimated, and the donors were mostly white British, with more females than males.

Concerning this clone: Its antigen is not known.

CDR1 SGHDT and CDR2 YYEEEE come from the germline V gene. There are 15 residues in the CDR3. Unmatched junction bases numbered 1, after V lost 0 bases and J lost 0 bases. The data were produced by immunoSEQ multiplex PCR, yet TCRdb's version contains in-frame clones alone and is incomplete. This table holds about 180,000 clones, 85% to 90% found once. The sequence came from an adult in good health. Sample: peripheral blood, taken on day 0 of AZD1222 vaccination. The V and J genes are TRBV5-6 and TRBJ2-7; 9 nucleotides line up with TRBD1. The CDR3 reads CASSLGDRDSYEQYF. DNA of the CDR3: TGTGCCAGCAGCTTGGGGGACAGGGACTCCTACGAGCAGTACTTC.